The 24 T cell receptor beta chains presented below share a single source sample, sequenced in a study of T-cell memory formation after mild COVID-19. MiXCR was run by TCRdb on the 5' RACE reads, yielding one entry per CDR3 protein. This table holds 170,000 or so distinct CDR3 sequences, around a fifth found once. Sequencing was carried out using PBMCs or a T cell subset sorted from them (not recorded which). All receptors derive from an adult woman who had mild COVID-19 (a few samples of this study predate the infection). Cell type and time point are not known.

This clonotype was observed a few times. The V gene is TRBV7-9, the J gene TRBJ2-1; TRBD2 aligns across 8 bases. The J segment lost 1 base and the V segment lost 5 bases, leaving 7 bases of the junction unmatched. The CDR3 totals 16 residues. CDR1 and CDR2 from the germline V gene are SEHNR and FQNEAQ (reference sequence). In nucleotides, the CDR3 is TGTGCCAGCAGCCCCGCGGCGGGGGGTTCCTACAATGAGCAGTTCTTC. It yields the protein CASSPAAGGSYNEQFF.

The table lists this clonotype with a few counts. This rearrangement joins TRBV12-3 or TRBV12-4 to TRBJ2-1, with 7 bases that match TRBD1. The CDR3 consists of 15 residues. V gave up 3 bases and J gave up 7 bases; unmatched junction bases: 9. CDR3 residues: CASSFGSGTANEQFF. CDR3 coding DNA: TGTGCCAGCAGTTTCGGCTCGGGGACAGCAAATGAGCAGTTCTTC.

The rearrangement links TRBV5-1 to TRBJ1-2, with a tentative D call TRBD1 (6 bases). Trimming removed 0 bases at V and 1 base at J, with 13 bases between. Germline assignment: CDR1 SGHRS and CDR2 YFSETQ. The CDR3 totals 16 residues. This chain's CDR3 is CASSLEDGGLNYGYTF. The CDR3 DNA sequence: TGCGCCAGCAGCTTGGAAGATGGGGGGCTTAACTATGGCTACACCTTC.

The J gene is TRBJ1-6, the V gene TRBV30; D not certain. Germline-derived CDR1 and CDR2 are GTSNPN and SVGIG (reference sequence). The CDR3 has 13 amino acids. Trimming took off 1 base at V and 3 bases at J, with 4 bases between the two ends. CDR3 coding DNA: TGTGCCTGGAGTGATGACTATAATTCACCCCTCCACTTT. This gives the protein CAWSDDYNSPLHF.

The chain uses TRBV3-1 and TRBJ2-1, with D hard to call. The ends were cut back, 0 bases at V and 8 bases at J, with 11 bases in the middle. In germline, CDR1 is LGHDT, CDR2 YNNKEL (reference sequence). The CDR3 sequence is 14 residues long. CDR3 region: CASSQDRPEDEQFF. The CDR3 coding sequence is TGTGCCAGCAGCCAAGATAGGCCAGAGGATGAGCAGTTCTTC.

The chain combines TRBV6-6 with TRBJ2-1; 11 positions match TRBD1. Germline CDR1 and CDR2: MNHNY and SVGAGI (reference sequence). Trimming removed 3 bases from V and 6 bases from J; junction bases left unmatched: 13. The CDR3 sequence is 18 residues long. The CDR3 is CASSYGTGGWPDSNEQFF. The CDR3 nucleotides are TGTGCCAGCAGTTATGGGACAGGGGGGTGGCCTGATTCCAATGAGCAGTTCTTC.

DNA for the CDR3: TGCGCCAGCAGCCAGTCGTACAGGCCTGCCTACAATGAGCAGTTCTTC. Translating it yields CASSQSYRPAYNEQFF. This chain connects TRBV4-1 to TRBJ2-1; D is perhaps TRBD1 (5 bases). Germline-derived CDR1 and CDR2 are MGHRA and YSYEKL. The CDR3 length is 16 residues. The V gene lost 3 bases and the J gene lost 2 bases, with 14 bases spanning the gap.

This clonotype was picked up a small number of times. This chain connects TRBV9 to TRBJ2-7; no firm D call. The length of the CDR3 is 15 residues. V shed 2 bases and J shed 0 bases, with 12 bases lying between them. Germline V lookup: CDR1 SGDLS, CDR2 YYNGEE. The DNA for the CDR3 is TGTGCCAGCAGCGTGGGTAGGGCAAGCTCCTACGAGCAGTACTTC. It translates to CASSVGRASSYEQYF.

This clonotype was seen only a few times. The rearrangement uses TRBV11-2 and TRBJ1-4, with unresolved D. CDR1 is SGHAT and CDR2 is FQNNGV in the germline V gene. V gave up 5 bases and J gave up 10 bases, with 17 bases separating them. This CDR3 is built from 14 residues. This chain's CDR3 is CASSEGGAVGKLFF. DNA of the CDR3: TGTGCCAGCAGCGAGGGAGGCGCGGTCGGAAAACTGTTTTTT. The variable domain in full, completed from reference TRBV11-2 and TRBJ1-4, reads EAGVAQSPRYKIIEKRQSVAFWCNPISGHATLYWYQQILGQGPKLLIQFQNNGVVDDSQLPKDRFSAERLKGVDSTLKIQPAKLEDSAVYLCASSEGGAVGKLFFGSGTQLSVL.

The gene calls are TRBV7-9 and TRBJ1-2; tentative D call: TRBD1 (5 bases). V lost 5 bases and J lost 3, with 16 bases in between. This CDR3 is 15 amino acids long. Germline V gene data show CDR1 as SEHNR and CDR2 as FQNEAQ (reference sequence). CDR3 region: CASSPSGGLDYGYTF. CDR3 coding DNA: TGTGCCAGCAGCCCATCGGGGGGTTTGGACTATGGCTACACCTTC. The full variable domain, rest sourced from reference TRBV7-9 and TRBJ1-2, is DTGVSQNPRHKITKRGQNVTFRCDPISEHNRLYWYRQTLGQGPEFLTYFQNEAQLEKSRLLSDRFSAERPKGSFSTLEIQRTEQGDSAMYLCASSPSGGLDYGYTFGSGTRLTVV.

The genes are TRBV27 and TRBJ2-5, with 7 bases fitting TRBD2. The V and J ends lost 5 bases and 2 bases, in that order; junction bases with no gene match: 5. The length of the CDR3 is 14 residues. Germline V gives CDR1 MNHEY, CDR2 SMNVEV (reference sequence). CDR3 sequence reads: CASSRGEWQETQYF. In DNA, the CDR3 is TGTGCCAGCAGTCGGGGGGAATGGCAAGAGACCCAGTACTTC.

The chain recombines TRBV3-1 with TRBJ2-1, with 8 bases lining up with TRBD2. V gave up 1 base and J gave up 0 bases; unmatched junction bases: 2. This CDR3 is built from 16 residues. Germline V gene sequence: CDR1 LGHDT, CDR2 YNNKEL (reference sequence). CDR3 residues: CASSQVLADSYNEQFF. In DNA, the CDR3 is TGTGCCAGCAGCCAAGTACTAGCGGACTCCTACAATGAGCAGTTCTTC.

The sample holds a few counts of this clonotype. The chain's CDR3 is CASSPLPQGKSYGYTF. The DNA of the CDR3 is TGCGCCAGCAGCCCACTCCCCCAGGGAAAGAGCTATGGCTACACCTTC. The rearrangement joins TRBV4-1 to TRBJ1-2; TRBD1 is a possible D gene (5 bases). Germline-derived CDR1 and CDR2 are MGHRA and YSYEKL. The CDR3 runs 16 residues. Between the trimmed V and J ends, which lost 4 bases and 4 bases, there was a span of 19 bases.

The table lists this clonotype with many counts. This chain uses TRBV12-3 or TRBV12-4 with TRBJ2-1; D is unresolved. There are 13 residues in the CDR3. The V end lost 3 bases, the J end lost 2 bases, and 5 bases lay between the germline ends. The DNA for the CDR3 is TGTGCCAGCAGTTTCGCAGCCTACAATGAGCAGTTCTTC. Its protein is CASSFAAYNEQFF.

The rearrangement joins TRBV20-1 to TRBJ2-1, with D maybe TRBD1 (6 bases). The CDR3 contains 10 residues. The germline CDR1 and CDR2 sequences are DFQATT and SNEGSKA (reference sequence). Trimming removed 6 bases at V and 10 bases at J, with 10 bases between. The DNA for the CDR3 is TGCAGTGCCCAGGGGACAGAGCAGTTCTTC. It specifies CSAQGTEQFF.

This rearrangement joins TRBV24-1 to TRBJ2-1, with D perhaps matching TRBD1 (6 bases). V lost 0 bases, J lost 2 bases, and 10 bases lay in between. The CDR3 contains 16 residues. CDR1 is KGHDR and CDR2 is SFDVKD in the germline V gene. This chain's CDR3 is CATSDLDQGPYNEQFF. The CDR3 DNA sequence: TGTGCCACCAGTGATTTGGACCAGGGGCCCTACAATGAGCAGTTCTTC.

This clonotype occurred a few times. The chain links TRBV5-1 to TRBJ2-3; D is unresolved. Germline CDR1 and CDR2: SGHRS and YFSETQ. Trimming shortened V by 0 bases and J by 4 bases, and 9 bases separated the two germline ends. The CDR3 is made up of 14 amino acids. The CDR3 loop is CASSLAEQPDTQYF. CDR3 bases: TGCGCCAGCAGCTTGGCCGAACAGCCAGATACGCAGTATTTT.

CDR3 residues: CASTVDQPDTQYF. The CDR3 DNA is TGTGCCAGCACCGTGGACCAACCAGATACGCAGTATTTT. The rearrangement links TRBV9 to TRBJ2-3; no clear D gene. CDR3 length: 13 amino acids. V dropped 6 bases and J dropped 4 bases, with 12 bases sitting between them. Germline values: CDR1 SGDLS, CDR2 YYNGEE. Based on the CDR3 plus reference TRBV9 and TRBJ2-3, the full variable domain is DSGVTQTPKHLITATGQRVTLRCSPRSGDLSVYWYQQSLDQGLQFLIQYYNGEERAKGNILERFSAQQFPDLHSELNLSSLELGDSALYFCASTVDQPDTQYFGPGTRLTVL.

The chain joins TRBV11-2 to TRBJ2-1; 7 bases agree with TRBD2. CDR3 length equals 16 residues. V lost 1 base and J lost 5; bases outside the gene matches: 8. Germline CDR1 is SGHAT and CDR2 is FQNNGV. The CDR3 spells CASSLVGLAENNEQFF. CDR3 DNA: TGTGCCAGCAGCTTAGTAGGGCTAGCGGAGAACAATGAGCAGTTCTTC.

The chain recombines TRBV29-1 with TRBJ1-2, with a weak D call TRBD1 (6 bases). This CDR3 is built from 13 residues. Germline values: CDR1 SQVTM, CDR2 ANQGSEA. V was clipped by 6 bases and J by 7 bases, with 18 bases between them. CDR3 in amino acids: CSVGDTSFSGYTF. CDR3 sequence (DNA): TGCAGCGTGGGGGACACCAGCTTTTCTGGCTACACCTTC.

In its sample, this clonotype was seen a few times. V gene TRBV12-5 combines with J gene TRBJ1-5; D not resolved. Trimming left V 7 bases short and J 1 base short, with 8 bases between. Germline values: CDR1 LGHNT, CDR2 FRNRAP. CDR3 length: 13 residues. CDR3 in DNA: TGTGCTAGTGCCGCGCAGAGCAATCAGCCCCAGCATTTT. It encodes CASAAQSNQPQHF.

This chain links TRBV4-3 with TRBJ1-2, with D unclear. There are 14 residues in the CDR3. V dropped 0 bases and J dropped 2 bases, with 7 bases sitting between them. In germline, CDR1 is LGHNA, CDR2 YSLEER. The CDR3 bases are TGCGCCAGCAGCCAAGATGAGTGGAACTATGGCTACACCTTC. Residues: CASSQDEWNYGYTF.

This clonotype was counted a few times. The chain's CDR3 is CASSLSGTDSFYEQYF. The CDR3 DNA is TGTGCCAGCAGTTTAAGCGGGACAGACTCATTCTACGAGCAGTACTTC. The J gene is TRBJ2-7, the V gene TRBV27; D might be TRBD1 or TRBD2, each matching 7 bases. Germline V gene sequence: CDR1 MNHEY, CDR2 SMNVEV (reference sequence). The V gene lost 2 bases and the J gene lost 3 bases, with 17 bases spanning the gap. The CDR3 extends over 16 amino acids.

This clonotype was found a few times. The J gene is TRBJ1-3, the V gene TRBV12-3 or TRBV12-4; D ambiguous. The CDR3 is 12 residues long. V was pared by 4 bases and J by 9 bases, with 10 bases between. In DNA form, the CDR3 reads TGTGCCAGCAGTTCCGGGTTGGGCACCATATATTTT. This sequence encodes CASSSGLGTIYF.